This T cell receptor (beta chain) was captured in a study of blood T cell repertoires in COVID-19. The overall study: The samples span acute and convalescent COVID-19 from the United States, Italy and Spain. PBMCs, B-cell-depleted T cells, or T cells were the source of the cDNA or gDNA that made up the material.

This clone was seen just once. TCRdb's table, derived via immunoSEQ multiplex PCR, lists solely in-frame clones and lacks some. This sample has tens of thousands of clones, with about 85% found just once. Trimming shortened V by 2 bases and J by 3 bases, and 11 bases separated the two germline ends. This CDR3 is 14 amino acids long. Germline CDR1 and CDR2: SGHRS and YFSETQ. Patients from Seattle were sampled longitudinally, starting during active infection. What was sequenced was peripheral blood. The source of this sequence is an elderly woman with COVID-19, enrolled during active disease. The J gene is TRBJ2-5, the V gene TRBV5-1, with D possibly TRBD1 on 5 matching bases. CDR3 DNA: TGCGCCAGCAGCTTACTGCCAGGGAAAGAGACCCAGTACTTC. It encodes CASSLLPGKETQYF.